These 22 T cell receptor beta chains originate from one sample sequenced in a study of graft-versus-host responses after intestinal transplantation. TCRdb's table, derived via immunoSEQ multiplex PCR, lists solely in-frame clones and lacks some. The sample has more than 100,000 clones, 93% seen once. Antigens of these TCRs are unknown. The sequenced sample was unstimulated CD8+ T cells sorted from spleen or lymph node cells, obtained before intestinal transplant. The receptors stem from a human donor who received an intestinal transplant.

This chain links TRBV15 with TRBJ2-4, with D perhaps being TRBD1 or TRBD2 (5 bases each). V lost 0 bases, J lost 7 bases, and 22 bases lay in between. From germline, CDR1 is LNHNV and CDR2 YYDKDF (reference sequence). CDR3 length equals 18 residues. CDR3 amino acids: CATSREGGASGPLNIQYF. For the CDR3, the DNA is TGTGCCACCAGCAGAGAGGGCGGAGCATCGGGGCCTTTGAACATTCAGTACTTC.

The chain joins TRBV10-2 to TRBJ2-5, with D possibly TRBD1 on 5 matching bases. Trimming left V 4 bases short and J 3 bases short, with 9 bases between. The CDR3 is 13 residues long. Germline V lookup: CDR1 WSHSY, CDR2 SAAADI. The CDR3 DNA is TGCGCCAGCAGTGCGGGCAGGGAAGAGACCCAGTACTTC. Translating it yields CASSAGREETQYF.

In this sample, this clone turned up once. The V gene is TRBV12-5, the J gene TRBJ1-5, with 9 bases identical to TRBD1. V shed 7 bases and J 7 bases; nucleotides not matched to a gene: 5. Germline CDR1 and CDR2: LGHNT and FRNRAP. The CDR3 is made up of 13 amino acids. CDR3 DNA sequence: TGTGCTAGTGCTAGACAGGGGGAACAGCCCCAGCATTTT. This codes for CASARQGEQPQHF.

This sequence joins TRBV9 and TRBJ2-3; D unclear. CDR1 is SGDLS, CDR2 YYNGEE, per germline. The CDR3 covers 14 residues. Trimming cost V 7 bases and J 5 bases, with 17 bases left between them. CDR3 sequence reads: CASSPAGFRDTQYF. CDR3 in DNA: TGTGCCAGCTCCCCCGCTGGGTTCCGAGATACGCAGTATTTT.

The gene calls are TRBV11-2 and TRBJ1-4, with 7 bases aligning to TRBD1. CDR1 is SGHAT and CDR2 is FQNNGV in the germline V gene. The CDR3 spans 16 residues. Trimming at V came to 3 bases and at J to 8 bases, leaving 12 bases not matched to a gene. The CDR3 here is CASSFYTGTEGEKLFF. The DNA of the CDR3 is TGTGCCAGCAGCTTTTATACCGGGACAGAAGGAGAAAAACTGTTTTTT. The whole variable domain, filled in from reference TRBV11-2 and TRBJ1-4, reads EAGVAQSPRYKIIEKRQSVAFWCNPISGHATLYWYQQILGQGPKLLIQFQNNGVVDDSQLPKDRFSAERLKGVDSTLKIQPAKLEDSAVYLCASSFYTGTEGEKLFFGSGTQLSVL.

V gene TRBV18 combines with J gene TRBJ1-2, with 8 bases fitting TRBD1. Trimming removed 2 bases from V and 6 bases from J; junction bases left unmatched: 8. CDR1 KGHSH and CDR2 LQKENI come from the germline V gene. The CDR3 loop spans 15 amino acids. CDR3 loop: CASSPGTGSGHGYTF. CDR3 coding DNA: TGTGCCAGCTCACCAGGGACAGGAAGCGGACATGGCTACACCTTC.

The chain uses TRBV7-2 and TRBJ2-7; 8 nucleotides match TRBD2. V shed 3 bases and J 5 bases; nucleotides not matched to a gene: 12. CDR3 length: 16 residues. Germline V lookup: CDR1 SGHTA, CDR2 FQGNSA. Written as DNA, the CDR3 is TGTGCCAGCAGCTTTTTTTTGGGACTAGAAGTAGACGAGCAGTACTTC. Translating it yields CASSFFLGLEVDEQYF. The full variable domain, its missing parts supplied by reference TRBV7-2 and TRBJ2-7, is GAGVSQSPSNKVTEKGKDVELRCDPISGHTALYWYRQSLGQGLEFLIYFQGNSAPDKSGLPSDRFSAERTGGSVSTLTIQRTQQEDSAVYLCASSFFLGLEVDEQYFGPGTRLTVT.

This rearrangement joins TRBV4-1 to TRBJ1-3; 7 nucleotides match TRBD1. The germline CDR1 and CDR2 sequences are MGHRA and YSYEKL. V shed 4 bases, J shed 4 bases, and the junction held 13 bases outside the gene matches. The CDR3 loop spans 17 amino acids. The CDR3 nucleotides read TGCGCCAGCAGCCTCCCGGACAGGAGTCCGATCGGAAACACCATATATTTT. Translated, it gives CASSLPDRSPIGNTIYF.

CDR3 region: CASSLGPNEQFF. The CDR3 nucleotides read TGTGCCAGCAGTTTAGGACCGAATGAGCAGTTCTTC. The chain carries TRBV27 and TRBJ2-1; no clear D gene. This CDR3 region has 12 residues. Between the trimmed V and J ends, which lost 2 bases and 7 bases, there was a span of 6 bases. Germline V gene sequence: CDR1 MNHEY, CDR2 SMNVEV (reference sequence).

This clone was detected once. This chain joins TRBV12-5 and TRBJ2-7; no firm D call. The V gene's germline CDR1 is LGHNT and CDR2 FRNRAP. Trimming removed 2 bases from V and 2 bases from J, with 7 bases in between. This CDR3 spans 13 amino acids. CDR3 in amino acids: CASGLWDPYEQYF. CDR3 coding DNA: TGTGCTAGTGGTTTGTGGGATCCCTACGAGCAGTACTTC.

V is TRBV6-1 and J is TRBJ2-7; D remains unclear. V gave up 4 bases and J gave up 3 bases, with 13 bases separating them. The CDR3 runs 14 residues. From germline, CDR1 is MNHNS and CDR2 SASEGT. This CDR3 is CASSGLGMNYEQYF. The CDR3 coding sequence is TGTGCCAGCAGTGGGTTGGGAATGAACTACGAGCAGTACTTC.

The chain carries TRBV7-8 and TRBJ2-7, with D possibly matching TRBD1 (6 bases). The V gene lost 7 bases and the J gene lost 2 bases, with 21 bases spanning the gap. The V gene's germline CDR1 is SGHVS and CDR2 FQNEAQ. The CDR3 extends over 16 amino acids. The CDR3 DNA sequence: TGTGCCAGCAACCCCTCCTTCCCAGGACAGCCCTACGAGCAGTACTTC. The encoded protein is CASNPSFPGQPYEQYF.

V is TRBV7-9 and J is TRBJ2-2; tentatively, D is TRBD1 or TRBD2 (6 bases each). This CDR3 spans 16 amino acids. V gave up 3 bases and J gave up 5 bases, with 16 bases separating them. Germline V gene data show CDR1 as SEHNR and CDR2 as FQNEAQ (reference sequence). In nucleotides, the CDR3 is TGTGCCAGCAGCTTCATAGGGGGGCTATTAACCGGGGAGCTGTTTTTT. Translation gives CASSFIGGLLTGELFF.

The chain joins TRBV10-2 to TRBJ2-1; 9 bases line up with TRBD2. V shed 0 bases, J shed 7 bases, and the junction held 1 base outside the gene matches. This CDR3 is 14 amino acids long. The germline CDR1 and CDR2 sequences are WSHSY and SAAADI. The CDR3 region is CASSESAGGNEQFF. The CDR3 DNA follows: TGCGCCAGCAGTGAGTCGGCGGGGGGGAATGAGCAGTTCTTC.

The V and J genes are TRBV7-9 and TRBJ2-5; D is unresolved. Germline-derived CDR1 and CDR2 are SEHNR and FQNEAQ (reference sequence). Between the trimmed V and J ends, which lost 4 bases and 3 bases, there was a span of 12 bases. CDR3 length: 14 amino acids. The chain's CDR3 is CASSYSGRKETQYF. Written as DNA, the CDR3 is TGTGCCAGCAGCTACTCGGGTAGGAAAGAGACCCAGTACTTC.

This chain connects TRBV9 to TRBJ2-7, with 7 bases aligning to TRBD1. The germline V gene encodes CDR1 SGDLS and CDR2 YYNGEE. The CDR3 is 15 residues long. V dropped 0 bases and J dropped 0; count of bases not matched to a gene: 3. The CDR3 sequence is CASSVEGTVSYEQYF. The CDR3 bases are TGTGCCAGCAGCGTAGAGGGGACAGTCTCCTACGAGCAGTACTTC.

J is TRBJ1-1 and V is TRBV6-6; D is unclear. Germline CDR1 reads MNHNY; CDR2 reads SVGAGI (reference sequence). The CDR3 runs to 15 residues. The ends were cut back, 2 bases at V and 1 base at J, with 11 bases in the middle. CDR3 bases: TGTGCCAGCAGTTACCTTGGGGTGACGAACACTGAAGCTTTCTTT. Translation gives CASSYLGVTNTEAFF.

The rearrangement links TRBV7-9 to TRBJ1-2; D is undetermined. The CDR3 has 16 residues. Looked up from germline, CDR1 is SEHNR and CDR2 is FQNEAQ (reference sequence). With 2 bases removed from V and 2 bases from J, the gap between germline ends came to 15 bases. The DNA of the CDR3 is TGTGCCAGCAGCTTATCCGGGCAAGAAAGGAACTATGGCTACACCTTC. This sequence encodes CASSLSGQERNYGYTF.

The V call is TRBV7-2, the J call TRBJ2-3; D ambiguous. V lost 3 bases to trimming and J lost 4 bases, with 2 bases between them. This CDR3 region has 11 residues. CDR1 and CDR2 from the germline V gene are SGHTA and FQGNSA. The CDR3 protein is CASSFSDTQYF. Written as DNA, the CDR3 is TGTGCCAGCAGCTTCTCAGATACGCAGTATTTT.

J is TRBJ1-3 and V is TRBV6-1; no firm D call. Germline CDR1 is MNHNS and CDR2 is SASEGT. Between the trimmed V and J ends, which lost 4 bases and 8 bases, there was a span of 12 bases. The CDR3 is 13 residues long. CDR3 amino acids: CASSALVWDTIYF. In DNA form, the CDR3 reads TGTGCCAGCAGTGCCCTGGTGTGGGACACCATATATTTT.

The V gene is TRBV5-8, the J gene TRBJ1-3; D not resolved. Germline V gene lookup returns CDR1 SGHTS and CDR2 YDEGEE. Trimming removed 1 base at V and 7 bases at J, with 6 bases between. The CDR3 loop spans 12 amino acids. CDR3: CASSLNGNTIYF. CDR3 nucleotides: TGTGCCAGCAGCTTGAATGGGAACACCATATATTTT.

This chain joins TRBV19 and TRBJ1-2, with a weak D call TRBD1 (6 bases). V gave up 11 bases and J gave up 4 bases, with 14 bases separating them. CDR3 length: 12 residues. Germline V gene lookup returns CDR1 LNHDA and CDR2 SQIVND (reference sequence). Written as DNA, the CDR3 is TGTGCCGCCGACGGGGGCGGCTATGGCTACACCTTC. It translates to CAADGGGYGYTF. Using reference TRBV19 and TRBJ1-2 for the parts outside the CDR3, the full variable domain is DGGITQSPKYLFRKEGQNVTLSCEQNLNHDAMYWYRQDPGQGLRLIYYSQIVNDFQKGDIAEGYSVSREKKESFPLTVTSAQKNPTAFYLCAADGGGYGYTFGSGTRLTVV.